This TCR beta chain originates from a study of blood T cell repertoires in COVID-19. The method was immunoSEQ multiplex PCR; TCRdb's version includes in-frame clones alone and lacks a portion of them. Altogether some 330,000 clones are present, 80% to 95% being singletons, with the ten largest covering roughly 20%. About this clone: Additional DNA sequences in this sample encode the identical CDR3.

V lost 2 bases to trimming and J lost 2 bases, with 6 bases between them. The germline CDR1 and CDR2 sequences are SEHNR and FQNEAQ (reference sequence). The CDR3 spans 13 residues. What was sequenced was PBMCs or T cells enriched from blood (not recorded which). The chain uses TRBV7-9 and TRBJ2-5; tentative D call: TRBD1 (6 bases). This sequence originates from a woman younger than 45 who had recovered from COVID-19. The CDR3 nucleotides are TGTGCCAGCAGCTTAAGGGGGCAAGAGACCCAGTACTTC. Residues: CASSLRGQETQYF.